These 22 T cell receptor beta chains were all obtained from the same sample, sequenced in a study of identifying expanded T cells in peripheral blood. The protocol was immunoSEQ multiplex PCR, while the TCRdb copy is restricted to in-frame clones and leaves out a portion. In the table there are fewer than 55,000 clones, around 82% of which are singletons. The specimen sequenced was blood. These receptors were collected from a person between 18 and 75 years old in good health.

The chain recombines TRBV6-5 with TRBJ2-5; 11 positions agree with TRBD2. Per germline, CDR1 MNHEY and CDR2 SVGAGI. The CDR3 has 15 amino acids. V lost 4 bases and J lost 4; bases outside the gene matches: 5. CDR3 sequence reads: CASSFSGRDLETQYF. CDR3 DNA: TGTGCCAGCAGTTTTAGCGGGAGGGATTTAGAGACCCAGTACTTC.

The V and J genes are TRBV7-3 and TRBJ2-2; 11 positions match TRBD2. Germline V CDR1 and CDR2: SGHTA, FQGTGA. The V segment lost 2 bases and the J segment 3 bases; nucleotides outside the gene matches: 14. The CDR3 length is 20 residues. The CDR3 DNA reads as TGTGCCAGCAGCTTATCGACACTAGCGGGGGACCCCCGGGACACCGGGGAGCTGTTTTTT. It encodes CASSLSTLAGDPRDTGELFF.

This clone was seen just once. This chain connects TRBV5-8 to TRBJ1-4, with D possibly being TRBD1 (5 bases). The CDR3 sequence is 15 residues long. CDR1 SGHTS and CDR2 YDEGEE come from the germline V gene. V lost 0 bases to trimming and J lost 3 bases, with 9 bases between them. The CDR3 spells CASSLEGRANEKLFF. Here the CDR3 DNA reads TGTGCCAGCAGCTTGGAGGGGAGAGCTAATGAAAAACTGTTTTTT.

The V gene is TRBV19, the J gene TRBJ1-1; D call uncertain. Looked up from germline, CDR1 is LNHDA and CDR2 is SQIVND (reference sequence). The V end lost 6 bases, the J end lost 1 base, and 9 bases lay between the germline ends. There are 13 residues in the CDR3. DNA of the CDR3: TGTGCCAGTAGGGAACTGCAGAACACTGAAGCTTTCTTT. This encodes CASRELQNTEAFF. The variable domain in full, completed from reference TRBV19 and TRBJ1-1, reads DGGITQSPKYLFRKEGQNVTLSCEQNLNHDAMYWYRQDPGQGLRLIYYSQIVNDFQKGDIAEGYSVSREKKESFPLTVTSAQKNPTAFYLCASRELQNTEAFFGQGTRLTVV.

This clone has just a few counts. V gene TRBV6-1 combines with J gene TRBJ1-5; D is possibly TRBD1 (5 bases). The CDR3 is 11 residues long. CDR1 and CDR2 from the germline V gene are MNHNS and SASEGT. Between the trimmed V and J ends, which lost 10 bases and 12 bases, there was a span of 16 bases. The CDR3 region is CATKKGPNQHF. In DNA, the CDR3 is TGTGCCACCAAAAAGGGACCTAACCAGCATTTT.

This rearrangement joins TRBV5-1 to TRBJ2-1; D remains ambiguous. Per the germline V gene, CDR1 is SGHRS and CDR2 is YFSETQ. This CDR3 comprises 15 residues. V was trimmed by 2 bases and J by 0 bases, leaving 9 bases between them. CDR3 in DNA: TGCGCCAGCAGCTTAAGTCCCAGCTCCTACAATGAGCAGTTCTTC. Translating it yields CASSLSPSSYNEQFF.

V is TRBV7-9 and J is TRBJ2-1; D unresolved. This CDR3 has 14 residues. The V and J ends lost 5 bases and 5 bases respectively, with 13 bases between them. The germline CDR1 and CDR2 sequences are SEHNR and FQNEAQ (reference sequence). The CDR3 spells CASSRSVSHNEQFF. The DNA for the CDR3 is TGTGCCAGCAGCCGCTCCGTATCCCACAATGAGCAGTTCTTC. The full variable domain, rest sourced from reference TRBV7-9 and TRBJ2-1, is DTGVSQNPRHKITKRGQNVTFRCDPISEHNRLYWYRQTLGQGPEFLTYFQNEAQLEKSRLLSDRFSAERPKGSFSTLEIQRTEQGDSAMYLCASSRSVSHNEQFFGPGTRLTVL.

V is TRBV11-2 and J is TRBJ2-5; no clear D gene. The germline V and J ends were trimmed by 2 bases and 0 bases, with 10 bases remaining between them. The CDR3 length is 15 residues. CDR1 and CDR2 from the germline V gene are SGHAT and FQNNGV. CDR3 residues: CASSLYNNYQETQYF. The CDR3 coding sequence is TGTGCCAGCAGCTTATATAATAACTACCAAGAGACCCAGTACTTC.

The gene calls are TRBV5-1 and TRBJ1-2; D gene uncertain. Trimming removed 0 bases from V and 8 bases from J, with 11 bases in between. In germline, CDR1 is SGHRS, CDR2 YFSETQ. This CDR3 spans 13 amino acids. The CDR3 protein is CASSLDGVEGYTF. The DNA of the CDR3 is TGCGCCAGCAGCTTGGATGGGGTAGAAGGCTACACCTTC.

The chain combines TRBV11-2 with TRBJ1-2; 7 nucleotides line up with TRBD1. The CDR3 sequence is 13 residues long. CDR1 is SGHAT, CDR2 FQNNGV, per germline. V was clipped by 6 bases and J by 8 bases; unmatched bases: 9. The CDR3 DNA is TGTGCCAGCAGTCCAGACAGGGTGGGCGGCTACACCTTC. This gives the protein CASSPDRVGGYTF.

In this sample, this clone turned up once. The genes are TRBV30 and TRBJ2-7, with 7 positions matching TRBD1. V was pared by 3 bases and J by 0 bases, with 8 bases of the junction left unmatched. The CDR3 extends over 15 amino acids. Germline V gene sequence: CDR1 GTSNPN, CDR2 SVGIG (reference sequence). CDR3 sequence (DNA): TGTGCCTGGAGCACGGGACAGAGCTTCTCCTACGAGCAGTACTTC. Amino acid sequence: CAWSTGQSFSYEQYF.

This clone came up once. This sequence joins TRBV30 and TRBJ2-7; D remains ambiguous. V was cut by 0 bases and J by 6 bases, with 12 bases left in between. The CDR3 consists of 13 residues. CDR1 and CDR2 (germline): GTSNPN, SVGIG (reference sequence). The CDR3 loop is CAWSVPFGGEQYF. The CDR3 DNA sequence: TGTGCCTGGAGTGTCCCTTTCGGTGGCGAGCAGTACTTC.

The chain uses TRBV7-9 and TRBJ2-7, with D unresolved. Trimming took 3 bases from V and 6 from J, leaving 12 bases between them. The CDR3 consists of 13 residues. Germline V CDR1 and CDR2: SEHNR, FQNEAQ (reference sequence). The CDR3 loop is CASSLRSESEQYF. In nucleotides, the CDR3 is TGTGCCAGCAGCTTGCGGAGTGAGTCCGAGCAGTACTTC.

V usage is TRBV28 and J usage is TRBJ2-3; 12 bases map to TRBD1. This CDR3 region has 15 residues. Germline lookup yields CDR1 MDHEN and CDR2 SYDVKM. With V trimmed by 6 bases and J by 1 base, 2 bases remained unmatched. In DNA, the CDR3 is TGTGCCAGCAGCGGGACAGGGGGCGGCACAGATACGCAGTATTTT. It yields the protein CASSGTGGGTDTQYF.

The CDR3 DNA reads TGTGCCAGCAGTCCGATCCAGGGGGCGGGCTACGAGCAGTACTTC. This sequence encodes CASSPIQGAGYEQYF. The J gene is TRBJ2-7, the V gene TRBV6-6, with 8 positions matching TRBD1. V shed 5 bases, J shed 3 bases, and the junction held 9 bases outside the gene matches. The CDR3 totals 15 residues. CDR1 and CDR2 from the germline V gene are MNHNY and SVGAGI (reference sequence).

The chain uses TRBV6-1 and TRBJ1-2; no clear D. There are 10 residues in the CDR3. V was shortened by 3 bases and J by 7 bases, with 3 bases between the two germline ends. Germline CDR1 MNHNS, CDR2 SASEGT. In DNA, the CDR3 is TGTGCCAGCAGTGACCGTGGCTACACCTTC. Translated: CASSDRGYTF.

V and J are TRBV29-1 and TRBJ1-5, with 9 bases fitting TRBD1. This CDR3 comprises 13 residues. Looked up from germline, CDR1 is SQVTM and CDR2 is ANQGSEA. The J segment lost 4 bases and the V segment lost 7 bases, leaving 5 bases of the junction unmatched. CDR3 in DNA: TGCAGCGCTAGGACAGGGGAGAATCAGCCCCAGCATTTT. Protein sequence: CSARTGENQPQHF.

This chain links TRBV5-8 with TRBJ1-2; TRBD1 matches at 10 bases. V lost 1 base and J lost 6; bases outside the gene matches: 9. Germline V gene data show CDR1 as SGHTS and CDR2 as YDEGEE. The CDR3 consists of 16 residues. Here the CDR3 reads CASSLRLGQGSDGYTF. The CDR3 nucleotides are TGTGCCAGCAGCTTGCGGTTGGGACAGGGGAGTGATGGCTACACCTTC.

This chain links TRBV28 with TRBJ1-2; D ambiguous. Per the germline V gene, CDR1 is MDHEN and CDR2 is SYDVKM. The CDR3 contains 14 residues. The V and J ends lost 6 bases and 0 bases respectively, with 11 bases between them. This CDR3 reads CASRGRPANYGYTF. CDR3 nucleotides: TGTGCCAGCAGGGGTCGCCCGGCTAACTATGGCTACACCTTC.

This clone has just one count. The chain combines TRBV5-1 with TRBJ1-2; D unclear. Trimming took off 4 bases at V and 7 bases at J, with 17 bases between the two ends. Germline CDR1 SGHRS, CDR2 YFSETQ. This CDR3 contains 14 residues. The CDR3 loop is CASSPEGGWSGYTF. Here the CDR3 DNA reads TGCGCCAGCAGCCCCGAGGGCGGGTGGAGTGGCTACACCTTC. The full variable domain, its missing parts supplied by reference TRBV5-1 and TRBJ1-2, is KAGVTQTPRYLIKTRGQQVTLSCSPISGHRSVSWYQQTPGQGLQFLFEYFSETQRNKGNFPGRFSGRQFSNSRSEMNVSTLELGDSALYLCASSPEGGWSGYTFGSGTRLTVV.

CDR3 region: CASTTTGGNTEAFF. DNA of the CDR3: TGTGCCAGCACCACGACAGGGGGGAACACTGAAGCTTTCTTT. The V and J genes are TRBV2 and TRBJ1-1; 9 nucleotides agree with TRBD1. The ends lost 7 bases at V and 1 base at J; junction bases unmatched: 4. In germline, CDR1 is SNHLY, CDR2 FYNNEI. This CDR3 is built from 14 residues.

The chain employs TRBV25-1 and TRBJ2-2; D is ambiguous. The CDR3 is 11 amino acids. Germline loops: CDR1 MGHDK, CDR2 SYGVNS. The germline V and J ends were trimmed by 8 bases and 6 bases, with 7 bases remaining between them. CDR3 loop: CASGGSGELFF. In nucleotides, the CDR3 is TGTGCCAGCGGTGGGTCCGGGGAGCTGTTTTTT.